The next 6 T cell receptor beta chains were all read from a single sample in a study of early T cells in non-severe SARS-CoV-2 infection. TCRdb independently ran MiXCR on the 5' RACE reads; one entry per CDR3 protein. The sample lists tens of thousands of distinct CDR3 sequences, 10% to 11% occurring once. The source material was whole blood. Source of these receptors: an adult who was a healthcare worker with PCR-confirmed SARS-CoV-2 infection or an uninfected control (not recorded which).

This clonotype was observed many times. The rearrangement joins TRBV19 to TRBJ1-5; the D gene is possibly TRBD1 (6 bases). The CDR3 extends over 14 amino acids. Germline CDR1 is LNHDA and CDR2 is SQIVND (reference sequence). Trimming shortened V by 3 bases and J by 4 bases, and 10 bases separated the two germline ends. In nucleotides, the CDR3 is TGTGCCAGTAGTATCGGACAGCCGAATCAGCCCCAGCATTTT. It yields the protein CASSIGQPNQPQHF.

Ten or more counts support this clonotype. V is TRBV20-1 and J is TRBJ2-1; D call uncertain. The germline V gene encodes CDR1 DFQATT and CDR2 SNEGSKA (reference sequence). The CDR3 has 11 amino acids. Trimming shortened V by 5 bases and J by 8 bases, and 10 bases separated the two germline ends. The CDR3 DNA is TGCAGTGCTTTGGACCTCCATGAGCAGTTCTTC. It yields the protein CSALDLHEQFF.

This clonotype has just a few counts. V is TRBV2 and J is TRBJ2-3; D possibly corresponds to TRBD2 (7 bases). Trimming removed 7 bases at V and 0 bases at J, with 17 bases between. This CDR3 region has 16 residues. Germline V gene sequence: CDR1 SNHLY, CDR2 FYNNEI. CDR3 amino acids: CASTARGGASTDTQYF. The CDR3 DNA sequence: TGTGCCAGCACCGCCCGTGGGGGGGCCAGCACAGATACGCAGTATTTT. Full variable domain (outside the CDR3, taken from reference TRBV2 and TRBJ2-3): EPEVTQTPSHQVTQMGQEVILRCVPISNHLYFYWYRQILGQKVEFLVSFYNNEISEKSEIFDDQFSVERPDGSNFTLKIRSTKLEDSAMYFCASTARGGASTDTQYFGPGTRLTVL.

This clonotype was recorded many times. This chain uses TRBV5-8 with TRBJ2-7; 8 positions match TRBD1. This CDR3 spans 15 amino acids. Germline-derived CDR1 and CDR2 are SGHTS and YDEGEE. V was clipped by 2 bases and J by 6 bases; unmatched bases: 10. Here the CDR3 reads CASSLSGTGLSEQYF. DNA of the CDR3: TGTGCCAGCAGCTTATCCGGGACAGGACTCTCCGAGCAGTACTTC. Full variable domain (outside the CDR3, taken from reference TRBV5-8 and TRBJ2-7): EAGVTQSPTHLIKTRGQQATLRCSPISGHTSVYWYQQALGLGLQFLLWYDEGEERNRGNFPPRFSGRQFPNYSSELNVNALELEDSALYLCASSLSGTGLSEQYFGPGTRLTVT.

This clonotype was seen ten or more times. V and J are TRBV5-1 and TRBJ2-7; D is undetermined. CDR3 length equals 17 residues. Germline V CDR1 and CDR2: SGHRS, YFSETQ. Trimming pared 1 base from V and 0 bases from J, leaving 17 bases between. Here the CDR3 DNA reads TGCGCCAGCAGCTTGACGGTCAGCACCAAAATCTCCTACGAGCAGTACTTC. This codes for CASSLTVSTKISYEQYF.

This clonotype was detected ten times or more. The rearrangement links TRBV6-5 to TRBJ2-3; 8 bases match TRBD1. The CDR3 sequence is 17 residues long. J lost 0 bases, V lost 6 bases, and 11 bases had no gene match. Germline CDR1 reads MNHEY; CDR2 reads SVGAGI. CDR3 loop: CASRQHRGEPSTDTQYF. In DNA, the CDR3 is TGTGCCAGCAGACAGCACAGGGGGGAGCCTAGCACAGATACGCAGTATTTT.